Shown below are 23 T cell receptor beta chains from a single sample sequenced in a study of blood T cell repertoires in COVID-19. Using immunoSEQ multiplex PCR, the repertoire was profiled, and TCRdb retains in-frame clones only, with some absent. The table has approximately 270,000 clones, roughly 85% seen once. Sample: PBMCs or T cells enriched from blood (not recorded which). These receptors all come from a woman under 40 who had recovered from COVID-19.

This sequence joins TRBV5-5 and TRBJ1-5; 9 nucleotides line up with TRBD1. V dropped 2 bases and J dropped 3; count of bases not matched to a gene: 3. Germline V gene lookup returns CDR1 SGHKS and CDR2 YYEKEE (reference sequence). There are 15 residues in the CDR3. The CDR3 region is CASSFAQGANQPQHF. In DNA, the CDR3 is TGTGCCAGCAGCTTTGCACAGGGGGCCAATCAGCCCCAGCATTTT. Using reference TRBV5-5 and TRBJ1-5 for the parts outside the CDR3, the full variable domain is DAGVTQSPTHLIKTRGQQVTLRCSPISGHKSVSWYQQVLGQGPQFIFQYYEKEERGRGNFPDRFSARQFPNYSSELNVNALLLGDSALYLCASSFAQGANQPQHFGDGTRLSIL.

The rearrangement uses TRBV4-1 and TRBJ2-1; 9 bases map to TRBD1. Losses at the gene ends were 1 base for V and 7 bases for J; bases not matched to a gene: 8. This CDR3 comprises 16 residues. CDR1 MGHRA and CDR2 YSYEKL come from the germline V gene. CDR3 sequence reads: CASSQGGTGRLNEQFF. CDR3 DNA: TGCGCCAGCAGCCAAGGAGGGACAGGGAGGTTGAATGAGCAGTTCTTC.

V usage is TRBV28 and J usage is TRBJ1-2; maybe TRBD1 (5 bases). CDR1 and CDR2 (germline): MDHEN, SYDVKM. Trimming took 3 bases from V and 5 from J, leaving 16 bases between them. The CDR3 is 15 residues long. CDR3 in amino acids: CASSLGGTAWYGYTF. The CDR3 DNA is TGTGCCAGCAGTTTGGGGGGGACTGCGTGGTATGGCTACACCTTC.

The chain combines TRBV10-2 with TRBJ2-3, with a possible D match to TRBD2 (7 bases). Looked up from germline, CDR1 is WSHSY and CDR2 is SAAADI. The CDR3 consists of 16 residues. The V end lost 0 bases, the J end lost 10 bases, and 20 bases lay between the germline ends. The CDR3 DNA is TGCGCCAGCAGTGAGTCGACTCGTTGGGGGGGCGGGGCGCAGTATTTT. This gives the protein CASSESTRWGGGAQYF.

The V gene is TRBV24-1, the J gene TRBJ2-2; 7 nucleotides agree with TRBD1. The V gene end was trimmed by 4 bases and the J gene end by 7 bases; junction bases not matched to a gene: 14. This CDR3 region has 17 residues. Germline V gives CDR1 KGHDR, CDR2 SFDVKD. The CDR3 spells CATSDFMGTVNSGELFF. The CDR3 DNA is TGTGCCACCAGTGACTTCATGGGGACAGTCAATAGCGGGGAGCTGTTTTTT.

The chain is built from TRBV11-2 and TRBJ1-2; no clear D. V shed 4 bases and J shed 4 bases, with 13 bases lying between them. The CDR3 has 14 residues. Germline CDR1 and CDR2: SGHAT and FQNNGV. The CDR3 is CASSSNRRPYGYTF. The CDR3 nucleotides are TGTGCCAGCAGCTCAAACAGAAGACCCTATGGCTACACCTTC.

The chain uses TRBV12-3 or TRBV12-4 and TRBJ1-1; no clear D gene. There are 13 residues in the CDR3. V was shortened by 5 bases and J by 1 base, with 8 bases between the two germline ends. As DNA, the CDR3 is TGTGCCAGCAGTCCTATCGCGAACACTGAAGCTTTCTTT. Amino acid sequence: CASSPIANTEAFF.

The chain combines TRBV15 with TRBJ2-5, with 8 bases identical to TRBD2. There are 15 residues in the CDR3. CDR1 and CDR2 from the germline V gene are LNHNV and YYDKDF (reference sequence). Trimming at V came to 0 bases and at J to 5 bases, leaving 5 bases not matched to a gene. CDR3 protein: CATSREAGVGETQYF. The CDR3 DNA sequence: TGTGCCACCAGCAGAGAAGCGGGAGTTGGGGAGACCCAGTACTTC.

The CDR3 region is CASSLRGQGADTQYF. The CDR3 nucleotides are TGTGCCAGCAGTTTAAGAGGGCAGGGGGCAGATACGCAGTATTTT. This chain uses TRBV28 with TRBJ2-3, with 7 bases aligning to TRBD1. Germline CDR1 MDHEN, CDR2 SYDVKM. The CDR3 is 15 amino acids. The trim removed 2 bases at V and 4 bases at J, leaving 6 bases unmatched.

The chain couples TRBV24-1 to TRBJ2-3, with D uncertain. CDR1 KGHDR and CDR2 SFDVKD come from the germline V gene. Trimming removed 9 bases from V and 8 bases from J, with 23 bases in between. The CDR3 loop spans 15 amino acids. Here the CDR3 DNA reads TGTGCCACCTTCGACTCTAGATCCTCCCACGGTACGCAGTATTTT. This translates into CATFDSRSSHGTQYF.

The rearrangement links TRBV19 to TRBJ1-2; D is unresolved. The CDR3 loop spans 15 amino acids. Trimming stripped 10 bases from V and 3 bases from J, with 21 bases between. Germline loops: CDR1 LNHDA, CDR2 SQIVND (reference sequence). CDR3 protein: CATAGRGDTHYGYTF. The CDR3 coding sequence is TGTGCCACTGCCGGGCGGGGAGATACCCACTATGGCTACACCTTC.

The chain couples TRBV7-9 to TRBJ2-1; 10 bases agree with TRBD2. CDR1 is SEHNR, CDR2 FQNEAQ, per germline (reference sequence). J gave up 10 bases and V 2 bases, and 11 bases lay outside the gene matches. The CDR3 totals 16 residues. The CDR3 here is CASSLRGASGGIEQFF. The DNA for the CDR3 is TGTGCCAGCAGCTTAAGGGGCGCTAGCGGGGGCATCGAGCAGTTCTTC.

V is TRBV6-5 and J is TRBJ1-5; no clear D gene. V lost 4 bases and J lost 2, with 3 bases in between. The CDR3 contains 12 residues. The V gene's germline CDR1 is MNHEY and CDR2 SVGAGI. The DNA for the CDR3 is TGTGCCAGCAGTTCGGGCAATCAGCCCCAGCATTTT. It is translated as CASSSGNQPQHF.

In its sample, this clone was seen a few times. This chain uses TRBV7-6 with TRBJ2-2; D is unresolved. V was shortened by 5 bases and J by 1 base, with 11 bases between the two germline ends. Germline CDR1 reads SGHVS; CDR2 reads FNYEAQ. The CDR3 totals 15 residues. The CDR3 is CASSRQRVNTGELFF. DNA of the CDR3: TGTGCCAGCAGCCGTCAACGGGTGAACACCGGGGAGCTGTTTTTT.

The chain has TRBV28 and TRBJ1-1, with D possibly TRBD1 on 6 matching bases. The V gene lost 2 bases and the J gene lost 0 bases, with 16 bases spanning the gap. CDR3 length equals 17 residues. Germline CDR1 reads MDHEN; CDR2 reads SYDVKM. The CDR3: CASSLNLRTDMNTEAFF. CDR3 bases: TGTGCCAGCAGTTTAAATCTTCGGACAGACATGAACACTGAAGCTTTCTTT.

CDR3 loop: CASSSTGKADTQYF. CDR3 bases: TGTGCCAGCAGCTCCACAGGGAAGGCAGATACGCAGTATTTT. The V gene is TRBV7-9, the J gene TRBJ2-3; tentatively, D is TRBD1 (6 bases). The germline V and J ends were trimmed by 4 bases and 4 bases, with 12 bases remaining between them. This CDR3 is 14 amino acids long. CDR1 is SEHNR, CDR2 FQNEAQ, per germline (reference sequence). Using reference TRBV7-9 and TRBJ2-3 for the parts outside the CDR3, the full variable domain is DTGVSQNPRHKITKRGQNVTFRCDPISEHNRLYWYRQTLGQGPEFLTYFQNEAQLEKSRLLSDRFSAERPKGSFSTLEIQRTEQGDSAMYLCASSSTGKADTQYFGPGTRLTVL.

Concerning this clone: A much larger clone lies one base from this, so it may be a read error. V and J are TRBV5-4 and TRBJ1-6; no firm D call. CDR1 SGHNT and CDR2 YYREEE come from the germline V gene (reference sequence). Trimming removed 0 bases from V and 0 bases from J, with 4 bases in between. The CDR3 is 15 amino acids. The CDR3 loop reads CASSLDSSYNSPLHF. DNA of the CDR3: TGTGCCAGCAGCTTGGACAGCTCCTATAATTCACCCCTCCACTTT.

V and J are TRBV7-2 and TRBJ1-4; maybe TRBD1 (5 bases). The V gene's germline CDR1 is SGHTA and CDR2 FQGNSA. There are 15 residues in the CDR3. Trimming stripped 5 bases from V and 0 bases from J, with 10 bases between. For the CDR3, the DNA is TGTGCCAGCAGCATTCAGACAGCAACTAATGAAAAACTGTTTTTT. Encoded protein: CASSIQTATNEKLFF.

CDR3 in DNA: TGTGCCAGTAGTTTCGGGGGTTACAATGAGCAGTTCTTC. Translating gives CASSFGGYNEQFF. The chain couples TRBV19 to TRBJ2-1; a possible D gene is TRBD2 (6 bases). This CDR3 is 13 amino acids long. Germline loops: CDR1 LNHDA, CDR2 SQIVND (reference sequence). The V end lost 5 bases, the J end lost 4 bases, and 9 bases lay between the germline ends.

The chain has TRBV7-7 and TRBJ2-2; 9 nucleotides align to TRBD2. The CDR3 sequence is 15 residues long. The ends lost 5 bases at V and 1 base at J; junction bases unmatched: 2. Germline CDR1 SSHAT, CDR2 FNYEAQ (reference sequence). The CDR3 DNA follows: TGTGCCAGCAGCCGGACTAGCGAGAACACCGGGGAGCTGTTTTTT. It yields the protein CASSRTSENTGELFF.

The chain couples TRBV9 to TRBJ2-3, with D perhaps matching TRBD2 (5 bases). The CDR3 has 16 amino acids. CDR1 is SGDLS and CDR2 is YYNGEE in the germline V gene. The ends were cut back, 0 bases at V and 3 bases at J, with 14 bases in the middle. The CDR3 DNA reads TGTGCCAGCAGCGTAGGTCCCAGGAGGCCTACAGATACGCAGTATTTT. Translating it yields CASSVGPRRPTDTQYF.

CDR3 sequence reads: CASSPGQGGEPQHF. The DNA for the CDR3 is TGCGCCAGCAGCCCCGGACAGGGAGGAGAGCCCCAGCATTTT. The V gene is TRBV5-1, the J gene TRBJ1-5; 8 nucleotides align to TRBD1. V lost 4 bases, J lost 8 bases, and 8 bases stayed unmatched. CDR1 and CDR2 from the germline V gene are SGHRS and YFSETQ. CDR3 length: 14 residues.

The chain has TRBV19 and TRBJ1-1; 7 bases map to TRBD1. CDR3 length: 12 amino acids. Per the germline V gene, CDR1 is LNHDA and CDR2 is SQIVND (reference sequence). V was clipped by 7 bases and J by 2 bases; unmatched bases: 1. The CDR3 reads CASNRGNTEAFF. The CDR3 coding sequence is TGTGCCAGTAACAGGGGCAACACTGAAGCTTTCTTT.